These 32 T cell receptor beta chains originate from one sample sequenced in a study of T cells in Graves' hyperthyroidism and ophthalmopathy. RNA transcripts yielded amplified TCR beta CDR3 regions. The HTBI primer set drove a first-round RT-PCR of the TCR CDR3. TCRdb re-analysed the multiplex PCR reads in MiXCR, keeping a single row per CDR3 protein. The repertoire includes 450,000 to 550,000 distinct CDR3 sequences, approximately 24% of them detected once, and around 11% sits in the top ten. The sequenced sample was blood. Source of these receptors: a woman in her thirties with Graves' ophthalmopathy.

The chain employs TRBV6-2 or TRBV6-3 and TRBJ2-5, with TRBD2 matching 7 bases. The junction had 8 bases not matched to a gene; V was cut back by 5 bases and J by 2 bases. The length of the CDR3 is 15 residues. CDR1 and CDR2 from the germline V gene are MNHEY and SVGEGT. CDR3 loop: CASSRLRRGQETQYF. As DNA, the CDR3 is TGTGCCAGCAGTCGCCTGAGGCGGGGGCAAGAGACCCAGTACTTC.

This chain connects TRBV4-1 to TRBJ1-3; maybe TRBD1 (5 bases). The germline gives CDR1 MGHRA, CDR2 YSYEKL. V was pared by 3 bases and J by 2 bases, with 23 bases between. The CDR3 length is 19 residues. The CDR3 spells CASSQLYPGTKSAGNTIYF. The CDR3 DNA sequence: TGCGCCAGCAGCCAGTTATATCCCGGGACTAAATCCGCTGGAAACACCATATATTTT.

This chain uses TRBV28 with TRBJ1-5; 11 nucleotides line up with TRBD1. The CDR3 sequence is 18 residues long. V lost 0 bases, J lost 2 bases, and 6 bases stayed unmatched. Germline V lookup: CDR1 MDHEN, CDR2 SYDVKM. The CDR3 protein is CASSLWGTGGNGNQPQHF. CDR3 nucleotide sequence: TGTGCCAGCAGTTTATGGGGGACAGGGGGAAACGGCAATCAGCCCCAGCATTTT. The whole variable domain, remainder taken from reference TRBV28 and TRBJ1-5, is DVKVTQSSRYLVKRTGEKVFLECVQDMDHENMFWYRQDPGLGLRLIYFSYDVKMKEKGDIPEGYSVSREKKERFSLILESASTNQTSMYLCASSLWGTGGNGNQPQHFGDGTRLSIL.

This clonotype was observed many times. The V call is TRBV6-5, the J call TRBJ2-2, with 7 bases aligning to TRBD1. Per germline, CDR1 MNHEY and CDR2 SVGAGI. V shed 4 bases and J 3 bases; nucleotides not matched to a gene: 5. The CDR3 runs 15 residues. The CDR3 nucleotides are TGTGCCAGCAGTTTCCGACAGGGCTACACCGGGGAGCTGTTTTTT. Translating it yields CASSFRQGYTGELFF.

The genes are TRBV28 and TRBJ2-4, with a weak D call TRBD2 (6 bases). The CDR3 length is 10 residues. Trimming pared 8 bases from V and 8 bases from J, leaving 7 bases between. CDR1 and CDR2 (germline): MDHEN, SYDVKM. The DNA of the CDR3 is TGTGCCAGCGGAGGGGACATTCAGTACTTC. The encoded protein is CASGGDIQYF.

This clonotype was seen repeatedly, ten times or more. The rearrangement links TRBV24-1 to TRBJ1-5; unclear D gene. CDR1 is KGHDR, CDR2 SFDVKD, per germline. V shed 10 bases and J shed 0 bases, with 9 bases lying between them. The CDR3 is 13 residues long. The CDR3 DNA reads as TGTGCCACTCAAGGTAATAGCAATCAGCCCCAGCATTTT. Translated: CATQGNSNQPQHF.

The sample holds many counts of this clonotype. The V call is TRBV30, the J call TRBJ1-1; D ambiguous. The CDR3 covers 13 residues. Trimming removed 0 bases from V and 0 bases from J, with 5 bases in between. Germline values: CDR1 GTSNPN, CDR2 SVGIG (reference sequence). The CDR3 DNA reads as TGTGCCTGGAGTGTTTGGCTGAACACTGAAGCTTTCTTT. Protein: CAWSVWLNTEAFF.

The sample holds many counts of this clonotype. As DNA, the CDR3 is TGTGCCAGCAGTTACTCATGGAACACTGAAGCTTTCTTT. Residues: CASSYSWNTEAFF. J is TRBJ1-1 and V is TRBV6-2 or TRBV6-3; D not certain. V was clipped by 0 bases and J by 1 base, with 3 bases between them. The CDR3 is 13 residues long. Germline loops: CDR1 MNHEY, CDR2 SVGEGT.

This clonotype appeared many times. CDR3 nucleotides: TGCAGTTTAACGGTAAAAGAGACCCAGTACTTC. Residues: CSLTVKETQYF. V is TRBV20-1 and J is TRBJ2-5; D uncertain. The CDR3 covers 11 residues. Germline V gene data show CDR1 as DFQATT and CDR2 as SNEGSKA (reference sequence). The V end lost 8 bases, the J end lost 3 bases, and 10 bases lay between the germline ends.

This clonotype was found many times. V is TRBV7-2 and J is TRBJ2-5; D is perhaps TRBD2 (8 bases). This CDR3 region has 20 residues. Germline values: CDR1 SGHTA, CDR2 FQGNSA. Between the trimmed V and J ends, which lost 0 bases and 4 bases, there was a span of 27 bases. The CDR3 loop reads CASSLAARGQALGGAETQYF. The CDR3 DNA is TGTGCCAGCAGCTTAGCGGCCAGAGGACAGGCTCTCGGGGGGGCAGAGACCCAGTACTTC.

For the CDR3, the DNA is TGTGCCTGGACGGAGAACACCGGGGAGCTGTTTTTT. It yields the protein CAWTENTGELFF. The chain joins TRBV30 to TRBJ2-2; no definite D call. V lost 4 bases to trimming and J lost 1 base, with 4 bases between them. Germline CDR1 and CDR2: GTSNPN and SVGIG (reference sequence). This CDR3 comprises 12 residues. Full variable domain (remainder filled in from reference TRBV30 and TRBJ2-2): SQTIHQWPATLVQPVGSPLSLECTVEGTSNPNLYWYRQAAGRGLQLLFYSVGIGQISSEVPQNLSASRPQDRQFILSSKKLLLSDSGFYLCAWTENTGELFFGEGSRLTVL.

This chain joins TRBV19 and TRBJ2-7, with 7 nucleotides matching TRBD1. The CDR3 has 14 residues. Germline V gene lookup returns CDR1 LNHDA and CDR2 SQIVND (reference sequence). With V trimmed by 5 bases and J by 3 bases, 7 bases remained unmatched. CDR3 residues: CASSASGTVYEQYF. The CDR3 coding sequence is TGTGCCAGTAGTGCCTCGGGGACAGTCTACGAGCAGTACTTC.

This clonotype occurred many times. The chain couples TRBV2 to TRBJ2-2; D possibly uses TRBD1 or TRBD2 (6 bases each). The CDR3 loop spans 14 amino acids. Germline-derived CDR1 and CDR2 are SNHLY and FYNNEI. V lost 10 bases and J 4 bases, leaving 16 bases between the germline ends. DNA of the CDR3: TGTGCCACCTCCCCGGGGGCGGGCACCGGGGAGCTGTTTTTT. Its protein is CATSPGAGTGELFF.

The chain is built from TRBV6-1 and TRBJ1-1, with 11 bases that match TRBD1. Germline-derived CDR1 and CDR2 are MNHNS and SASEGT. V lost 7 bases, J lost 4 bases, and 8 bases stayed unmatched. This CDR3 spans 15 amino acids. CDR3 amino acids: CASTLTGTGGTEAFF. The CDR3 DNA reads TGTGCCAGCACCCTAACCGGGACAGGGGGCACTGAAGCTTTCTTT.

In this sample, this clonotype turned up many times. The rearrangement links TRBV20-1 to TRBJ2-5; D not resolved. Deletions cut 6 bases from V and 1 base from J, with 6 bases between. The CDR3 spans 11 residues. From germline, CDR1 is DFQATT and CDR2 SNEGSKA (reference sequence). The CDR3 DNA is TGCAGTGCATGGCGCCAAGAGACCCAGTACTTC. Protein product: CSAWRQETQYF.

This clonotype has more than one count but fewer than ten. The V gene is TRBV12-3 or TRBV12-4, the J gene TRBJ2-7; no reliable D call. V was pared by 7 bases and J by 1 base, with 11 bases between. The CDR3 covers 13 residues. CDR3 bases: TGTGCCAGCACCCAAGATGGGTCCTACGAGCAGTACTTC. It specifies CASTQDGSYEQYF.

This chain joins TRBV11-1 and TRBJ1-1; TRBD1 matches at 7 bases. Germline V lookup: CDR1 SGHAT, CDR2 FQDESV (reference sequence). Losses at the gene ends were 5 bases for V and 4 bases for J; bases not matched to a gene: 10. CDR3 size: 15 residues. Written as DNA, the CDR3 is TGTGCCAGCAGCCCCAGACAGGGTTGGGGCACTGAAGCTTTCTTT. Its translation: CASSPRQGWGTEAFF.

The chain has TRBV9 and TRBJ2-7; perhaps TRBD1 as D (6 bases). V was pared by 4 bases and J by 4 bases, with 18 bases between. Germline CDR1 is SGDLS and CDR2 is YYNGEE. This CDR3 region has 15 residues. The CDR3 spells CASSPMTGHEYEQYF. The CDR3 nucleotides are TGTGCCAGCAGCCCTATGACAGGACACGAGTACGAGCAGTACTTC.

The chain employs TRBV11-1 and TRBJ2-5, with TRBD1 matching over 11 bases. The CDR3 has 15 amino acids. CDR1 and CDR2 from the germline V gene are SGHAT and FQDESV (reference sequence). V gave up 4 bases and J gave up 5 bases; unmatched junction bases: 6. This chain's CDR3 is CASSSRDRGYETQYF. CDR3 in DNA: TGTGCCAGCAGCTCCAGGGACAGGGGGTACGAGACCCAGTACTTC.

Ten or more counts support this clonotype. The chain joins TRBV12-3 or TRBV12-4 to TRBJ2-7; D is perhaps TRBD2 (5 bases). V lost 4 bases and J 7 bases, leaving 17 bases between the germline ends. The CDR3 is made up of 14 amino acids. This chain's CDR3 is CASSSLRSTGEQYF. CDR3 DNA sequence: TGTGCCAGCAGTTCGCTACGTTCTACGGGGGAGCAGTACTTC.

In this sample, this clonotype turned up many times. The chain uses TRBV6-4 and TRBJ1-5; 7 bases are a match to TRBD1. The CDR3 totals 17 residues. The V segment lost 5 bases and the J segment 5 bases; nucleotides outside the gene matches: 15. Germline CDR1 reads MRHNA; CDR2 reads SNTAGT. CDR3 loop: CASSPFFLLTGDQPQHF. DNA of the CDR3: TGTGCCAGCAGTCCATTCTTCCTCTTAACAGGGGATCAGCCCCAGCATTTT.

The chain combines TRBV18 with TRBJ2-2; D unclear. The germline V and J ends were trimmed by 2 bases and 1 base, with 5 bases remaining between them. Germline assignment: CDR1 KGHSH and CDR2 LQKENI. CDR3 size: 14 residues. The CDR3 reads CASSPLENTGELFF. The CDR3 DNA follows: TGTGCCAGCTCACCATTGGAGAACACCGGGGAGCTGTTTTTT.

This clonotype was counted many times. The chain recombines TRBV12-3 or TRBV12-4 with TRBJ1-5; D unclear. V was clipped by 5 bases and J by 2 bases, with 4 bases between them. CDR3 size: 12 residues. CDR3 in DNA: TGTGCCAGCAGTGTACGCAATCAGCCCCAGCATTTT. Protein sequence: CASSVRNQPQHF.

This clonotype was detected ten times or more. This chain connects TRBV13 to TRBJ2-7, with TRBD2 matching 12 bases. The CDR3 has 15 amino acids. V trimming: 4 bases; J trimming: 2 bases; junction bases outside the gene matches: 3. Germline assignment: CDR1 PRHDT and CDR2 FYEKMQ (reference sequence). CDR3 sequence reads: CASSYRTSGTYEQYF. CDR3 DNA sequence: TGTGCCAGCAGCTACCGGACTAGCGGGACCTACGAGCAGTACTTC. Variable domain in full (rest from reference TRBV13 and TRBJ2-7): AAGVIQSPRHLIKEKRETATLKCYPIPRHDTVYWYQQGPGQDPQFLISFYEKMQSDKGSIPDRFSAQQFSDYHSELNMSSLELGDSALYFCASSYRTSGTYEQYFGPGTRLTVT.

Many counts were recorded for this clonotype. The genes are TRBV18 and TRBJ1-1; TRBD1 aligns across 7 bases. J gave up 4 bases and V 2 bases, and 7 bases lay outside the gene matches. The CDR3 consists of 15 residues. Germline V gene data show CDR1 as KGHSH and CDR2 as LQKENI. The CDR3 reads CASSPETGLGTEAFF. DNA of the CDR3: TGTGCCAGCTCACCAGAGACAGGGCTGGGCACTGAAGCTTTCTTT.

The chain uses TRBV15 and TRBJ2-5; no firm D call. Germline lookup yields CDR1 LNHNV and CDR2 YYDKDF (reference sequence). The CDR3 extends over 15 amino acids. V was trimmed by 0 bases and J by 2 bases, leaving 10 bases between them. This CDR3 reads CATSRDLTPQETQYF. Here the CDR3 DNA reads TGTGCCACCAGCAGAGATCTGACGCCGCAAGAGACCCAGTACTTC.

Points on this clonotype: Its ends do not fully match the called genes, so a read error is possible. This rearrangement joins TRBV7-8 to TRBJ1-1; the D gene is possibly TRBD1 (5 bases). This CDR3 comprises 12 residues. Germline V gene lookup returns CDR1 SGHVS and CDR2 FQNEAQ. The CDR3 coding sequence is TGTGCCAGCAGTCAAACGGACACTGAATCTTTCTTT. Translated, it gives CASSQTDTESFF.

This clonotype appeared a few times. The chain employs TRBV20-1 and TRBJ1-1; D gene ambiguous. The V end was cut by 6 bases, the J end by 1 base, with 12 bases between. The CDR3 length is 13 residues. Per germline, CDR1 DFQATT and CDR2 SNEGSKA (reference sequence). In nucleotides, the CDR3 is TGCAGTGCCGTAGTAGCGGGGAACACTGAAGCTTTCTTT. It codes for CSAVVAGNTEAFF.

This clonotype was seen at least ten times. CDR3 sequence reads: CASSQAHPQQVVIEAFF. CDR3 coding DNA: TGTGCCAGCAGCCAAGCTCATCCTCAACAGGTGGTAATTGAAGCTTTCTTT. The V and J genes are TRBV14 and TRBJ1-1, with a weak D call TRBD1 (5 bases). Germline CDR1 and CDR2: SGHDN and FVKESK. The CDR3 sequence is 17 residues long. V was cut by 1 base and J by 7 bases, with 22 bases left in between.

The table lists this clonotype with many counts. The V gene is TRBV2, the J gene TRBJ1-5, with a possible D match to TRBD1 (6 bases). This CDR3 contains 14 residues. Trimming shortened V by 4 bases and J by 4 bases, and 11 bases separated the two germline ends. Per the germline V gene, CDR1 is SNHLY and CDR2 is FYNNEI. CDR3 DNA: TGTGCCAGCAGTGGCCCACAGGGAAATCAGCCCCAGCATTTT. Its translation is CASSGPQGNQPQHF.

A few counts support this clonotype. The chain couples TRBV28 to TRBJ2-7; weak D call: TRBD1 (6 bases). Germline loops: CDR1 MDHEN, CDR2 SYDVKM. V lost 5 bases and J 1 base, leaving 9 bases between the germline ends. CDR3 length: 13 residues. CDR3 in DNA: TGTGCCAGCAGTAAAGGGGGATCCTACGAGCAGTACTTC. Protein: CASSKGGSYEQYF.

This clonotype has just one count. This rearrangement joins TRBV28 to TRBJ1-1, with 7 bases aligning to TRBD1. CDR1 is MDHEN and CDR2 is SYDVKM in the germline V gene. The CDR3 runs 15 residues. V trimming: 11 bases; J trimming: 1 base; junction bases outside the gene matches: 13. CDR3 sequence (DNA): TGTGCCGACCCAAGTTCCGGGACAGAGAACACTGAAGCTTTCTTT. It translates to CADPSSGTENTEAFF. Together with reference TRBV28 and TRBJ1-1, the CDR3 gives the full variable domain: DVKVTQSSRYLVKRTGEKVFLECVQDMDHENMFWYRQDPGLGLRLIYFSYDVKMKEKGDIPEGYSVSREKKERFSLILESASTNQTSMYLCADPSSGTENTEAFFGQGTRLTVV.